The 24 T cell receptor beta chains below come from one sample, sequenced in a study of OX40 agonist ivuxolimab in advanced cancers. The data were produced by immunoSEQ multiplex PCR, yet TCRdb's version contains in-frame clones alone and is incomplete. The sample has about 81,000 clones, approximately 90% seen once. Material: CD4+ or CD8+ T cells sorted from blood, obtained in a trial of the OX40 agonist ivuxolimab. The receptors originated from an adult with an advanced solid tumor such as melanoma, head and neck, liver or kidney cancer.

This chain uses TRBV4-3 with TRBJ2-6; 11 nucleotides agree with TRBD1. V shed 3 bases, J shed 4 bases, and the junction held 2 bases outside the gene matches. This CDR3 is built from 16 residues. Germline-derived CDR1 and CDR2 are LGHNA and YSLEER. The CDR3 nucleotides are TGCGCCAGCAGCCAGGACAGGGGGCCCGGGGCCAACGTCCTGACTTTC. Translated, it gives CASSQDRGPGANVLTF.

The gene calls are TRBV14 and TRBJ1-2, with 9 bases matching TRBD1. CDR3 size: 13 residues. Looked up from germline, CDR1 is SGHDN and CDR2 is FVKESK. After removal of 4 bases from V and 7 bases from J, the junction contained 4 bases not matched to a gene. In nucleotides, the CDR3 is TGTGCCAGCAGCCGGGACAGGGTTTTTGGCTACACCTTC. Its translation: CASSRDRVFGYTF.

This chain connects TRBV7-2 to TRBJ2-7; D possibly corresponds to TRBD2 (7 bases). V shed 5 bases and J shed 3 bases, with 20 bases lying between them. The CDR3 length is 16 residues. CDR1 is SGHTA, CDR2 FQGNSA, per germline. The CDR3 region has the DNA TGTGCCAGCAGCCTTGGGGGGGCCGCGGGAATCTACGAGCAGTACTTC. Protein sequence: CASSLGGAAGIYEQYF.

Here the CDR3 DNA reads TGTGCCAGCTCACCGATCGGATTGGATACGCAGTATTTT. Its protein product is CASSPIGLDTQYF. V and J are TRBV18 and TRBJ2-3, with unresolved D. Germline CDR1 reads KGHSH; CDR2 reads LQKENI. The CDR3 consists of 13 residues. V lost 3 bases and J lost 6, with 10 bases in between.

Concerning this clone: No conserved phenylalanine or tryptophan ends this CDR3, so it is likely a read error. The CDR3 sequence is CASSLTGGGGSPLHL. For the CDR3, the DNA is TGTGCCAGCAGCCTCACAGGGGGCGGGGGTTCACCCCTCCACCTT. V usage is TRBV6-5 and J usage is TRBJ1-6; 9 nucleotides agree with TRBD1. CDR3 size: 15 residues. V shed 6 bases and J 9 bases; nucleotides not matched to a gene: 9. Germline assignment: CDR1 MNHEY and CDR2 SVGAGI.

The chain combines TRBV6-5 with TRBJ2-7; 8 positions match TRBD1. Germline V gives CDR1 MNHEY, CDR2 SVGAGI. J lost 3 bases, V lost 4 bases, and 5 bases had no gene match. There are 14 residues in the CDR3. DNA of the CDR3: TGTGCCAGCAGTTTTGATGGACAGGGCTACGAGCAGTACTTC. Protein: CASSFDGQGYEQYF.

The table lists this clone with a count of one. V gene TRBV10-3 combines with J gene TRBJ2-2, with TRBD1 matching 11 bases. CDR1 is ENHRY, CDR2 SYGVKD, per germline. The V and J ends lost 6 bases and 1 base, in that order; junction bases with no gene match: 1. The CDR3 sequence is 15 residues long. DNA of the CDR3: TGTGCCATCAGGGACAGGGGGCGGAACACCGGGGAGCTGTTTTTT. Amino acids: CAIRDRGRNTGELFF.

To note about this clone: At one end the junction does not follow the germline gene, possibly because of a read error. The CDR3 loop reads CASTNGVPPLAFYEQYF. The CDR3 nucleotides read TGTGCGAGCACTAATGGGGTACCCCCGCTCGCATTCTACGAGCAGTACTTC. This chain uses TRBV11-3 with TRBJ2-7; no clear D. CDR1 SGHNT and CDR2 YENEEA come from the germline V gene. The CDR3 is 17 residues long.

CDR3 DNA sequence: TGTGCCAGCAGCTTAACCGGGGGGGAGAACACCGGGGAGCTGTTTTTT. Residues: CASSLTGGENTGELFF. The chain uses TRBV7-3 and TRBJ2-2; 8 bases align to TRBD2. Germline V gene data show CDR1 as SGHTA and CDR2 as FQGTGA. V lost 0 bases and J lost 1; bases outside the gene matches: 1. The CDR3 sequence is 16 residues long.

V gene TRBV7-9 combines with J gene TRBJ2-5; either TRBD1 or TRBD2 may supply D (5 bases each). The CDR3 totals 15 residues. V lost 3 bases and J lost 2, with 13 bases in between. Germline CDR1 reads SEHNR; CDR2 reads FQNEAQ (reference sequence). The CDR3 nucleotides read TGTGCCAGCAGCTTCAACCGGGACGGACAAGAGACCCAGTACTTC. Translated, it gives CASSFNRDGQETQYF.

The CDR3, as DNA: TGTGCCAGCACCCGACAGGGATCGGGGAATGAAAAACTGTTTTTT. Translating it yields CASTRQGSGNEKLFF. The gene calls are TRBV2 and TRBJ1-4, with 7 positions matching TRBD1. The V gene end was trimmed by 7 bases and the J gene end by 5 bases; junction bases not matched to a gene: 10. Germline V gene data show CDR1 as SNHLY and CDR2 as FYNNEI. CDR3 length equals 15 residues.

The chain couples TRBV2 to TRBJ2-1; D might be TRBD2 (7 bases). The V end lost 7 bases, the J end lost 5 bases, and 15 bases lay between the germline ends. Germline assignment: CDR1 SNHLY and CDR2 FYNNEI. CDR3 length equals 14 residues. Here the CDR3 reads CASNRGGGNNEQFF. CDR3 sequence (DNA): TGTGCCAGCAATAGAGGGGGGGGAAACAATGAGCAGTTCTTC. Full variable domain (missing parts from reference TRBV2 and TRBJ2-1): EPEVTQTPSHQVTQMGQEVILRCVPISNHLYFYWYRQILGQKVEFLVSFYNNEISEKSEIFDDQFSVERPDGSNFTLKIRSTKLEDSAMYFCASNRGGGNNEQFFGPGTRLTVL.

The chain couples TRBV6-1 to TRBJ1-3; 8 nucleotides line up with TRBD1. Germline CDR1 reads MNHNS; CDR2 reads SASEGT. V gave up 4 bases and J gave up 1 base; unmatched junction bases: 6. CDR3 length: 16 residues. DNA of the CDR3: TGTGCCAGCAGTGCCGGACAGGGAAGGTCTGGAAACACCATATATTTT. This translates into CASSAGQGRSGNTIYF.

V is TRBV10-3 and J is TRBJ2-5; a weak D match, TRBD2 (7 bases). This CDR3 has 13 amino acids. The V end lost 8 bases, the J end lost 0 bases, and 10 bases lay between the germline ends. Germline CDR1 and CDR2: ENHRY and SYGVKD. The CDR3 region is CAIRGANQETQYF. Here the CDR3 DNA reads TGTGCCATCCGGGGGGCAAACCAAGAGACCCAGTACTTC.

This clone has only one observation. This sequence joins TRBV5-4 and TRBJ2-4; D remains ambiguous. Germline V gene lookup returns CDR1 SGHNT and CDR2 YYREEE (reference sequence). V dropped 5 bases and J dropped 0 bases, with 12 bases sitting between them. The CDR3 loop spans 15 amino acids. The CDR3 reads CASSRAAVAKNIQYF. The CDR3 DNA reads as TGTGCCAGCAGTCGGGCGGCGGTAGCCAAAAACATTCAGTACTTC. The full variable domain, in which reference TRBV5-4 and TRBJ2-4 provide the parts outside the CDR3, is ETGVTQSPTHLIKTRGQQVTLRCSSQSGHNTVSWYQQALGQGPQFIFQYYREEENGRGNFPPRFSGLQFPNYSSELNVNALELDDSALYLCASSRAAVAKNIQYFGAGTRLSVL.

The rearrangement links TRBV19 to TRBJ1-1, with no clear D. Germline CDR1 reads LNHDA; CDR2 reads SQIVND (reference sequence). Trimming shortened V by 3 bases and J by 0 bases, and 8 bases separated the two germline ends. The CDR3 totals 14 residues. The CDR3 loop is CASSIEVLNTEAFF. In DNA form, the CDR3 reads TGTGCCAGTAGTATTGAAGTGCTGAACACTGAAGCTTTCTTT.

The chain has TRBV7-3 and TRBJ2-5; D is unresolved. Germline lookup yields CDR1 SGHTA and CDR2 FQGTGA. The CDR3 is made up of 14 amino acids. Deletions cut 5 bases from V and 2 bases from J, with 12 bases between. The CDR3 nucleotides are TGTGCCAGCAGCCCCCCAGGAGAACAAGAGACCCAGTACTTC. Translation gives CASSPPGEQETQYF.

CDR3 loop: CASRHGAGKNTEAFF. In DNA, the CDR3 is TGCGCCAGCAGACATGGGGCAGGGAAGAACACTGAAGCTTTCTTT. V usage is TRBV4-1 and J usage is TRBJ1-1; D might be TRBD1 (5 bases). The CDR3 is 15 residues long. The V gene's germline CDR1 is MGHRA and CDR2 YSYEKL. With 6 bases removed from V and 1 base from J, the gap between germline ends came to 15 bases.

The CDR3 reads CASSLVAGLYEQYF. The CDR3 region has the DNA TGTGCCAGCAGCTTAGTGGCAGGACTATACGAGCAGTACTTC. This rearrangement joins TRBV7-2 to TRBJ2-7; possible D gene TRBD2, 6 bases. Germline-derived CDR1 and CDR2 are SGHTA and FQGNSA. V dropped 1 base and J dropped 4 bases, with 11 bases sitting between them. The CDR3 contains 14 residues.

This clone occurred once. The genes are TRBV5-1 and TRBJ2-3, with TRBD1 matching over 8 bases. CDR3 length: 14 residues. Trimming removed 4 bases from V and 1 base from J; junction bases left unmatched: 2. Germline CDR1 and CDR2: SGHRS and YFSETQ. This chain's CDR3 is CASSQDRGTDTQYF. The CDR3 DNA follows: TGCGCCAGCAGCCAGGACAGGGGCACAGATACGCAGTATTTT.

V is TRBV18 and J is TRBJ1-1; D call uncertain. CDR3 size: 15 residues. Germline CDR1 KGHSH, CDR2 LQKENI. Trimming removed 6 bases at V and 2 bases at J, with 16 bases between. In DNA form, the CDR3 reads TGTGCCAGCTCCCCCGGATGGGGTGGTAACACTGAAGCTTTCTTT. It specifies CASSPGWGGNTEAFF.

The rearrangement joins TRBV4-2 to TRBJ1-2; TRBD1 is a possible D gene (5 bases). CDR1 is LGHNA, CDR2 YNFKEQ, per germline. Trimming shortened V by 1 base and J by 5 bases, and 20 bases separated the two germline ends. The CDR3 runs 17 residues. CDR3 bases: TGTGCCAGCAGCCAAGTCGGGGCGGGACTAATGGCTTATGGCTACACCTTC. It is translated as CASSQVGAGLMAYGYTF.

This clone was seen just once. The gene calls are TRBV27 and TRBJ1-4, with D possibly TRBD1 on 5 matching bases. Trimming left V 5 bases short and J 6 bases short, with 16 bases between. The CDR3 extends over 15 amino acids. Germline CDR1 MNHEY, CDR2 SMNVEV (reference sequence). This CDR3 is CASSQLLGRDEKLFF. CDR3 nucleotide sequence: TGTGCCAGCAGTCAGCTTTTGGGACGGGATGAAAAACTGTTTTTT.

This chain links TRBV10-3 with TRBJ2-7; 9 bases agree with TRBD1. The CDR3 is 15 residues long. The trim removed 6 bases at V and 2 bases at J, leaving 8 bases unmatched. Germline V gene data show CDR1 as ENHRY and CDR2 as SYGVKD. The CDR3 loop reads CAISTPGQGTYEQYF. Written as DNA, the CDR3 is TGTGCCATCAGCACGCCGGGACAGGGAACCTACGAGCAGTACTTC.